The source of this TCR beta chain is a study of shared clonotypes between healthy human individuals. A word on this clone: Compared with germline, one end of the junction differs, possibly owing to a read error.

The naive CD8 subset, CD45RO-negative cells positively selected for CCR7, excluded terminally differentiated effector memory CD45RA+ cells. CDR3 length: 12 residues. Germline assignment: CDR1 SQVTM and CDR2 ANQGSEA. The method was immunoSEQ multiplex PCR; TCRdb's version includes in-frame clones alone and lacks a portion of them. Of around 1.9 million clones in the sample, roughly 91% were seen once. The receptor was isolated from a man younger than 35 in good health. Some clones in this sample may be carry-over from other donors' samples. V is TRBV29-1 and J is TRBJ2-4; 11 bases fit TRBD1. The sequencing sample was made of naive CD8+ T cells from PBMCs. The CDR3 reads CSVGDRGFTPHF. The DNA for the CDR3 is TGCAGCGTAGGGGACAGGGGGTTCACTCCACACTTC.